These 21 T cell receptor beta chains originate from one sample sequenced in a study of shared clonotypes between healthy human individuals. Data came from immunoSEQ multiplex PCR; TCRdb stores just in-frame clones and leaves some out. Of about 1 million clones listed, under 80% were seen once; the top ten hold roughly 1.4%. The source material was memory CD4+ T cells sorted from blood. The subset here: CD45RA-negative fraction. These receptors came from a man aged 18-30 years in good health.

V gene TRBV23-1 combines with J gene TRBJ2-6; no reliable D call. TRBV23-1 is marked as an open reading frame, function uncertain. The CDR3 runs 18 residues. Deletions cut 5 bases from V and 5 bases from J, with 22 bases between. CDR3 amino acids: CASSVSYTQQSRANVLTF. The CDR3 region has the DNA TGCGCCAGCAGTGTTTCTTATACGCAACAAAGTCGGGCCAACGTCCTGACTTTC.

Note on this clone: The junction and the germline gene differ at one end; a read error may be behind it. The CDR3 loop reads CASSPRTGNTGELFF. CDR3 DNA: TGTGCTAGCAGCCCAAGGACAGGGAACACCGGGGAGCTGTTTTTT. This chain joins TRBV7-7 and TRBJ2-2; 7 nucleotides match TRBD1. This CDR3 spans 15 amino acids. Germline-derived CDR1 and CDR2 are SSHAT and FNYEAQ (reference sequence).

This clone was picked up one time. The chain employs TRBV11-2 and TRBJ2-3; 8 nucleotides agree with TRBD2. V lost 5 bases to trimming and J lost 3 bases; unmatched junction nucleotides: 16. CDR1 SGHAT and CDR2 FQNNGV come from the germline V gene. The CDR3 has 18 residues. The DNA for the CDR3 is TGTGCCAGCAGCCAACTTCCTCATCTAGCGGGTATAACAGATACGCAGTATTTT. It is translated as CASSQLPHLAGITDTQYF.

V is TRBV29-1 and J is TRBJ2-3, with 7 bases identical to TRBD1. CDR1 SQVTM and CDR2 ANQGSEA come from the germline V gene. There are 14 residues in the CDR3. The trim removed 4 bases at V and 3 bases at J, leaving 7 bases unmatched. This CDR3 reads CSVGDSKATDTQYF. The CDR3 DNA reads as TGCAGCGTTGGGGACAGCAAGGCGACAGATACGCAGTATTTT.

J is TRBJ2-7 and V is TRBV5-8, with a tentative D call TRBD1 (5 bases). CDR3 length equals 14 residues. The germline V gene has CDR1 SGHTS and CDR2 YDEGEE. V was clipped by 7 bases and J by 2 bases, with 16 bases between them. The CDR3 loop is CASRGVPGTYEQYF. The CDR3 DNA sequence: TGTGCCAGCCGCGGAGTACCAGGGACCTACGAGCAGTACTTC.

Comments on this clone: A much larger clonotype is one base distant, so this may be a read error. The chain has TRBV11-3 and TRBJ2-2; no clear D gene. CDR3 length: 12 residues. V lost 1 base and J 7 bases, leaving 4 bases between the germline ends. From germline, CDR1 is SGHNT and CDR2 YENEEA. This chain's CDR3 is CASSLGHGELFF. CDR3 bases: TGTGCCAGCAGCTTAGGCCACGGGGAGCTGTTTTTT.

This chain links TRBV11-3 with TRBJ2-5, with D possibly matching TRBD2 (5 bases). The germline CDR1 and CDR2 sequences are SGHNT and YENEEA. This CDR3 has 13 residues. V dropped 3 bases and J dropped 5 bases, with 10 bases sitting between them. CDR3 in DNA: TGTGCCAGCAGCTTGAACCCGGGGGAGACCCAGTACTTC. Residues: CASSLNPGETQYF.

V gene TRBV6-6 combines with J gene TRBJ2-5, with 10 bases identical to TRBD2. V shed 4 bases, J shed 2 bases, and the junction held 1 base outside the gene matches. The CDR3 spans 14 residues. Germline CDR1 is MNHNY and CDR2 is SVGAGI (reference sequence). The CDR3 spells CASSLGLAQETQYF. The DNA for the CDR3 is TGTGCCAGCAGTTTGGGACTAGCGCAAGAGACCCAGTACTTC.

This clone was observed a handful of times. The chain joins TRBV6-5 to TRBJ2-4; maybe TRBD1 (5 bases). V lost 0 bases, J lost 9 bases, and 18 bases lay in between. Germline assignment: CDR1 MNHEY and CDR2 SVGAGI. The CDR3 spans 16 residues. CDR3 DNA sequence: TGTGCCAGCAGTTACTCCTATCGACAGAAAGAAAGCATTCAGTACTTC. It is translated as CASSYSYRQKESIQYF.

This chain links TRBV29-1 with TRBJ2-5, with 8 positions matching TRBD1. V lost 6 bases and J lost 5; bases outside the gene matches: 8. CDR1 and CDR2 from the germline V gene are SQVTM and ANQGSEA. This CDR3 comprises 13 residues. CDR3 protein: CSVGTGPGETQYF. For the CDR3, the DNA is TGCAGCGTAGGGACAGGTCCTGGCGAGACCCAGTACTTC.

The CDR3 is CASRWSSTGELFF. For the CDR3, the DNA is TGTGCCAGCAGGTGGTCTAGCACCGGGGAGCTGTTTTTT. This chain connects TRBV2 to TRBJ2-2, with D unclear. The CDR3 runs to 13 residues. Germline values: CDR1 SNHLY, CDR2 FYNNEI. Trimming cost V 6 bases and J 4 bases, with 9 bases left between them.

In DNA, the CDR3 is TGTGCCACCTTGGACCGGGACAGGCTCAATGAGCAGTTCTTC. Amino acid sequence: CATLDRDRLNEQFF. The rearrangement uses TRBV28 and TRBJ2-1; 8 nucleotides line up with TRBD1. The germline gives CDR1 MDHEN, CDR2 SYDVKM. The length of the CDR3 is 14 residues. V lost 10 bases to trimming and J lost 6 bases; unmatched junction nucleotides: 11.

The chain is built from TRBV6-6 and TRBJ2-5; D may be TRBD1 (6 bases). The CDR3 loop spans 13 amino acids. Trimming left V 7 bases short and J 4 bases short, with 13 bases between. Germline CDR1 is MNHNY and CDR2 is SVGAGI (reference sequence). CDR3 DNA: TGTGCCAGCACCAAGACAGGAGGAGAGACCCAGTACTTC. This gives the protein CASTKTGGETQYF.

This chain connects TRBV19 to TRBJ2-7, with D perhaps being TRBD1 or TRBD2 (5 bases each). Between the trimmed V and J ends, which lost 4 bases and 5 bases, there was a span of 12 bases. Germline V gene lookup returns CDR1 LNHDA and CDR2 SQIVND (reference sequence). CDR3 length: 13 amino acids. CDR3 protein: CASSSPGPNEQYF. CDR3 DNA sequence: TGTGCCAGTAGTAGTCCGGGACCGAACGAGCAGTACTTC.

The chain is built from TRBV28 and TRBJ1-1; tentatively, D is TRBD1 (5 bases). This CDR3 has 14 amino acids. V shed 2 bases and J shed 1 base, with 8 bases lying between them. The germline gives CDR1 MDHEN, CDR2 SYDVKM. CDR3 nucleotides: TGTGCCAGCAGTTTACAACAGGAGAACACTGAAGCTTTCTTT. Protein sequence: CASSLQQENTEAFF.

This clone came up a few times. The chain joins TRBV10-3 to TRBJ1-4, with 7 bases that match TRBD1. The V gene end was trimmed by 0 bases and the J gene end by 0 bases; junction bases not matched to a gene: 1. Germline V CDR1 and CDR2: ENHRY, SYGVKD. The CDR3 contains 16 residues. In nucleotides, the CDR3 is TGTGCCATCAGTGAGTCGGGGACAGCAACTAATGAAAAACTGTTTTTT. Protein sequence: CAISESGTATNEKLFF.

V and J are TRBV15 and TRBJ1-1; 12 nucleotides line up with TRBD1. Trimming removed 0 bases from V and 4 bases from J; junction bases left unmatched: 12. The CDR3 has 19 amino acids. Germline loops: CDR1 LNHNV, CDR2 YYDKDF (reference sequence). The DNA for the CDR3 is TGTGCCACCAGCAGAGATCTAAGGGGACAGGGGGCGGGGGTCACTGAAGCTTTCTTT. It yields the protein CATSRDLRGQGAGVTEAFF.

The CDR3: CASSNPEREGTDTQYF. The CDR3 region has the DNA TGTGCCAGCAGTAACCCCGAGCGGGAGGGCACAGATACGCAGTATTTT. The rearrangement uses TRBV28 and TRBJ2-3; 9 positions match TRBD2. Germline trimming cut 5 bases from V and 1 base from J; bases unmatched to any gene: 7. Germline V CDR1 and CDR2: MDHEN, SYDVKM. There are 16 residues in the CDR3. The full variable domain, in which reference TRBV28 and TRBJ2-3 provide the parts outside the CDR3, is DVKVTQSSRYLVKRTGEKVFLECVQDMDHENMFWYRQDPGLGLRLIYFSYDVKMKEKGDIPEGYSVSREKKERFSLILESASTNQTSMYLCASSNPEREGTDTQYFGPGTRLTVL.

This sequence joins TRBV19 and TRBJ1-4; 7 positions match TRBD1. Trimming cost V 6 bases and J 7 bases; bases outside gene matches: 11. The CDR3 has 15 amino acids. CDR1 and CDR2 (germline): LNHDA, SQIVND (reference sequence). For the CDR3, the DNA is TGTGCCAGTAGCCCTGGGGCAGGGGGTTTTGAAAAACTGTTTTTT. Its translation is CASSPGAGGFEKLFF. Together with reference TRBV19 and TRBJ1-4, the CDR3 gives the full variable domain: DGGITQSPKYLFRKEGQNVTLSCEQNLNHDAMYWYRQDPGQGLRLIYYSQIVNDFQKGDIAEGYSVSREKKESFPLTVTSAQKNPTAFYLCASSPGAGGFEKLFFGSGTQLSVL.

The chain links TRBV18 to TRBJ2-2; TRBD1 matches 7 bases. The V gene end was trimmed by 4 bases and the J gene end by 1 base; junction bases not matched to a gene: 12. Germline values: CDR1 KGHSH, CDR2 LQKENI. The CDR3 sequence is 18 residues long. The CDR3 here is CASSRGQAHEGNTGELFF. In DNA, the CDR3 is TGTGCCAGCTCACGCGGACAGGCCCACGAGGGGAACACCGGGGAGCTGTTTTTT.

The chain joins TRBV29-1 to TRBJ1-2; D unclear. With 5 bases removed from V and 4 bases from J, the gap between germline ends came to 8 bases. Germline V CDR1 and CDR2: SQVTM, ANQGSEA. The CDR3 extends over 11 amino acids. Written as DNA, the CDR3 is TGCAGCGTTCCTACAAGCTATGGCTACACCTTC. Protein: CSVPTSYGYTF.